The 25 T cell receptor beta chains given below trace back to one sample, sequenced in a study of T cell repertoires in cytomegalovirus infection. TCRdb reprocessed the reads via MiXCR and lists one record per CDR3 protein. The data show approximately 730,000 distinct CDR3 sequences, roughly 36% seen once. These receptors have no known antigen. The material sequenced was cultured PBMCs, taken from culture after CMV antigen stimulation. These receptors originate from a human donor in good health (CMV status not recorded). Some clones in this sample may be carry-over from other donors' samples.

V and J are TRBV20-1 and TRBJ1-5; the D is unclear. In germline, CDR1 is DFQATT, CDR2 SNEGSKA (reference sequence). V gave up 5 bases and J gave up 0 bases, with 8 bases separating them. CDR3 length: 13 amino acids. CDR3 sequence: CSAVTDSNQPQHF. The CDR3, as DNA: TGCAGTGCTGTTACAGATAGCAATCAGCCCCAGCATTTT.

V usage is TRBV19 and J usage is TRBJ2-5, with 7 bases identical to TRBD1. With 3 bases clipped from V and 5 bases from J, the junction kept 6 bases outside the gene matches. Germline loops: CDR1 LNHDA, CDR2 SQIVND (reference sequence). The CDR3 totals 14 residues. The DNA of the CDR3 is TGTGCCAGTAGTATCACGGGACAGCGGGAGACCCAGTACTTC. As protein: CASSITGQRETQYF.

The CDR3 DNA reads as TGTGCCAGCAGTTTCCTAACAGGGGGAGGGCAGTACTTC. Translating it yields CASSFLTGGGQYF. V and J are TRBV6-6 and TRBJ2-7; TRBD1 agrees at 8 bases. Germline V CDR1 and CDR2: MNHNY, SVGAGI (reference sequence). Trimming cost V 4 bases and J 9 bases; bases outside gene matches: 8. The CDR3 covers 13 residues.

V is TRBV6-6 and J is TRBJ1-6; D call uncertain. Trimming removed 0 bases from V and 8 bases from J, with 8 bases in between. Germline CDR1 MNHNY, CDR2 SVGAGI (reference sequence). The CDR3 runs 14 residues. CDR3 nucleotides: TGTGCCAGCAGTTACTCGCGCAAGGATTCACCCCTCCACTTT. It encodes CASSYSRKDSPLHF.

The rearrangement links TRBV10-3 to TRBJ2-1; D ambiguous. The germline CDR1 and CDR2 sequences are ENHRY and SYGVKD. CDR3 length: 12 residues. V shed 6 bases and J shed 8 bases, with 11 bases lying between them. The DNA of the CDR3 is TGTGCCATCAGGGACCGGACCCATGAGCAGTTCTTC. Its protein product is CAIRDRTHEQFF.

This clonotype was seen at least ten times. Here the CDR3 reads CASSPQGDSNQPQHF. CDR3 DNA: TGTGCCAGCAGCCCACAGGGGGATAGCAATCAGCCCCAGCATTTT. The V call is TRBV7-8, the J call TRBJ1-5; the match to TRBD1 covers 8 bases. Germline V gene sequence: CDR1 SGHVS, CDR2 FQNEAQ. The V and J ends lost 5 bases and 0 bases, in that order; junction bases with no gene match: 3. There are 15 residues in the CDR3. Together with reference TRBV7-8 and TRBJ1-5, the CDR3 gives the full variable domain: GAGVSQSPRYKVAKRGQDVALRCDPISGHVSLFWYQQALGQGPEFLTYFQNEAQLDKSGLPSDRFFAERPEGSVSTLKIQRTQQEDSAVYLCASSPQGDSNQPQHFGDGTRLSIL.

This clonotype showed up just a few times. This chain links TRBV12-3 or TRBV12-4 with TRBJ2-1; the match to TRBD2 covers 7 bases. After removal of 5 bases from V and 3 bases from J, the junction contained 4 bases not matched to a gene. The CDR3 has 14 amino acids. The CDR3 is CASSGLADYNEQFF. The CDR3 nucleotides are TGTGCCAGCAGTGGCCTAGCGGACTACAATGAGCAGTTCTTC.

V gene TRBV20-1 combines with J gene TRBJ2-6; 8 nucleotides line up with TRBD1. CDR1 and CDR2 (germline): DFQATT, SNEGSKA (reference sequence). The CDR3 runs 15 residues. The trim removed 6 bases at V and 3 bases at J, leaving 7 bases unmatched. CDR3 sequence: CSAGTGDGGANVLTF. CDR3 in DNA: TGCAGTGCCGGGACAGGTGATGGTGGGGCCAACGTCCTGACTTTC.

V and J are TRBV6-6 and TRBJ2-7, with D unresolved. Germline loops: CDR1 MNHNY, CDR2 SVGAGI (reference sequence). This CDR3 has 12 residues. V was shortened by 7 bases and J by 1 base, with 8 bases between the two germline ends. As DNA, the CDR3 is TGTGCCAGCAAAAGAAGATCCTACGAGCAGTACTTC. Translation: CASKRRSYEQYF.

This clonotype was counted only a few times. The DNA of the CDR3 is TGCAGCGGCCTAGGGCTTGAAGCTTTCTTT. It encodes CSGLGLEAFF. The chain carries TRBV29-1 and TRBJ1-1; D is unclear. Germline assignment: CDR1 SQVTM and CDR2 ANQGSEA. This CDR3 is 10 amino acids long. Trimming cost V 7 bases and J 7 bases, with 10 bases left between them.

The rearrangement joins TRBV19 to TRBJ1-4, with D perhaps TRBD1 (5 bases). Between the trimmed V and J ends, which lost 3 bases and 1 base, there was a span of 18 bases. Germline lookup yields CDR1 LNHDA and CDR2 SQIVND (reference sequence). The CDR3 extends over 18 amino acids. In DNA, the CDR3 is TGTGCCAGTAGTATTTTCTCCGACAGCCCGGGAACTAATGAAAAACTGTTTTTT. This codes for CASSIFSDSPGTNEKLFF.

This clonotype was counted a few times. V usage is TRBV11-2 and J usage is TRBJ1-5; possible D gene TRBD1, 5 bases. Germline lookup yields CDR1 SGHAT and CDR2 FQNNGV. CDR3 length equals 16 residues. V was pared by 2 bases and J by 0 bases, with 11 bases between. The CDR3 loop is CASSLSGGYSNQPQHF. The CDR3 nucleotides are TGTGCCAGCAGCTTAAGCGGGGGTTATAGCAATCAGCCCCAGCATTTT.

The chain is built from TRBV2 and TRBJ2-5, with 12 bases matching TRBD1. The CDR3 is 15 residues long. CDR1 is SNHLY, CDR2 FYNNEI, per germline. The trim removed 6 bases at V and 4 bases at J, leaving 6 bases unmatched. The CDR3 nucleotides read TGTGCCAGCAGGCCCGGGACAGGGGGCGGAGAGACCCAGTACTTC. This translates into CASRPGTGGGETQYF.

This clonotype was observed at least ten times. This rearrangement joins TRBV7-8 to TRBJ2-1; D unresolved. Germline-derived CDR1 and CDR2 are SGHVS and FQNEAQ. V was clipped by 2 bases and J by 1 base, with 15 bases between them. The CDR3 is 17 residues long. CDR3 nucleotide sequence: TGTGCCAGCAGCTTATACGGCTATCGCGGATCCTACAATGAGCAGTTCTTC. Its protein product is CASSLYGYRGSYNEQFF.

This chain uses TRBV11-3 with TRBJ2-7; TRBD1 matches at 9 bases. This CDR3 comprises 16 residues. V dropped 5 bases and J dropped 5; count of bases not matched to a gene: 13. Germline CDR1 and CDR2: SGHNT and YENEEA. In DNA, the CDR3 is TGTGCCAGCAGCCCGGGGGTGGGACAGGGACCCCACGAGCAGTACTTC. Protein product: CASSPGVGQGPHEQYF.

This clonotype came up a few times. The chain couples TRBV12-3 or TRBV12-4 to TRBJ1-1; 7 nucleotides match TRBD1. V was pared by 11 bases and J by 1 base, with 7 bases of the junction left unmatched. The CDR3 sequence is 13 residues long. The chain's CDR3 is CAARGEPNTEAFF. The CDR3 DNA is TGTGCCGCCAGGGGGGAGCCGAACACTGAAGCTTTCTTT.

The table lists this clonotype with a few counts. The rearrangement joins TRBV6-6 to TRBJ2-5, with TRBD2 as a possible D gene (5 bases). CDR1 is MNHNY, CDR2 SVGAGI, per germline (reference sequence). CDR3 length equals 13 residues. Trimming took off 1 base at V and 8 bases at J, with 11 bases between the two ends. CDR3 in amino acids: CASSYLGRETQYF. DNA for the CDR3: TGTGCCAGCAGTTACTTAGGACGGGAAACCCAGTACTTC.

This clonotype has more than one count but fewer than ten. The chain joins TRBV4-1 to TRBJ2-3; D is unresolved. CDR1 is MGHRA and CDR2 is YSYEKL in the germline V gene. The CDR3 is 15 residues long. Trimming pared 2 bases from V and 0 bases from J, leaving 9 bases between. Here the CDR3 reads CASSQTIPSTDTQYF. In nucleotides, the CDR3 is TGCGCCAGCAGCCAAACCATTCCAAGCACAGATACGCAGTATTTT.

This clonotype was recorded a few times. V usage is TRBV10-3 and J usage is TRBJ1-6; 10 bases line up with TRBD1. Per the germline V gene, CDR1 is ENHRY and CDR2 is SYGVKD. The CDR3 has 14 residues. V lost 5 bases, J lost 8 bases, and 3 bases stayed unmatched. CDR3 residues: CAISRDRGDSPLHF. Written as DNA, the CDR3 is TGTGCCATCAGTAGGGACAGGGGTGATTCACCCCTCCACTTT.

This clonotype was picked up a small number of times. The J gene is TRBJ2-7, the V gene TRBV7-6; D is possibly TRBD2 (6 bases). The CDR3 has 11 residues. V lost 8 bases and J 5 bases, leaving 10 bases between the germline ends. Germline assignment: CDR1 SGHVS and CDR2 FNYEAQ. In DNA, the CDR3 is TGTGCCAGCGGGAGGCTGAACGAGCAGTACTTC. As protein: CASGRLNEQYF.

This chain links TRBV7-2 with TRBJ2-5, with D unresolved. The V gene's germline CDR1 is SGHTA and CDR2 FQGNSA. Trimming removed 2 bases at V and 2 bases at J, with 9 bases between. This CDR3 comprises 14 residues. DNA of the CDR3: TGTGCCAGCAGCTTACTGGCAGTTCAAGAGACCCAGTACTTC. Its protein is CASSLLAVQETQYF.

The chain is built from TRBV6-5 and TRBJ2-6, with D hard to call. Trimming took 4 bases from V and 0 from J, leaving 13 bases between them. The CDR3 loop spans 17 amino acids. The germline gives CDR1 MNHEY, CDR2 SVGAGI. CDR3 residues: CASSFGPWISGANVLTF. Here the CDR3 DNA reads TGTGCCAGCAGTTTCGGTCCCTGGATCTCTGGGGCCAACGTCCTGACTTTC.

The rearrangement links TRBV7-2 to TRBJ2-5; D is uncertain. CDR1 is SGHTA, CDR2 FQGNSA, per germline. The CDR3 covers 14 residues. V lost 2 bases and J lost 2, with 9 bases in between. The CDR3 region is CASSLLSPQETQYF. The CDR3 DNA sequence: TGTGCCAGCAGCTTACTCTCGCCTCAAGAGACCCAGTACTTC.

At least ten counts were recorded for this clonotype. This rearrangement joins TRBV7-2 to TRBJ2-1; no reliable D call. Germline V gene sequence: CDR1 SGHTA, CDR2 FQGNSA. The V end was cut by 1 base, the J end by 10 bases, with 5 bases between. CDR3 length equals 11 residues. In DNA form, the CDR3 reads TGTGCCAGCAGCTTAGTTACAGAGCAGTTCTTC. Encoded protein: CASSLVTEQFF. Together with reference TRBV7-2 and TRBJ2-1, the CDR3 gives the full variable domain: GAGVSQSPSNKVTEKGKDVELRCDPISGHTALYWYRQSLGQGLEFLIYFQGNSAPDKSGLPSDRFSAERTGGSVSTLTIQRTQQEDSAVYLCASSLVTEQFFGPGTRLTVL.

The gene calls are TRBV7-2 and TRBJ2-6; tentatively, D is TRBD2 (7 bases). Germline V gene lookup returns CDR1 SGHTA and CDR2 FQGNSA. Trimming stripped 3 bases from V and 2 bases from J, with 20 bases between. The CDR3 spans 19 residues. This chain's CDR3 is CASSLGWGRGATGANVLTF. CDR3 sequence (DNA): TGTGCCAGCAGCTTGGGGTGGGGTCGGGGGGCGACTGGGGCCAACGTCCTGACTTTC.